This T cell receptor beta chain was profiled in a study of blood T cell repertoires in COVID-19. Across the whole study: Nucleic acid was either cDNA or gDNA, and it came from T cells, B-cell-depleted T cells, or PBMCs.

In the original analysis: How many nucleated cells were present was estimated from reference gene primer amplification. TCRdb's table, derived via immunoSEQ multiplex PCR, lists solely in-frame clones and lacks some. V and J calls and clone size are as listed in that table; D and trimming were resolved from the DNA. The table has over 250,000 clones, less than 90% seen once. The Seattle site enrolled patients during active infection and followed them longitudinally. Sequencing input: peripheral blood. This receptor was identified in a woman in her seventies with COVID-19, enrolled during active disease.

The CDR3 DNA follows: TGTGCCAGCAGCACCCGACAGGGGGCGTGGGGCTACGAGCAGTACTTC. Amino acids: CASSTRQGAWGYEQYF. V is TRBV5-6 and J is TRBJ2-7, with 10 positions matching TRBD1. V lost 4 bases to trimming and J lost 3 bases; unmatched junction nucleotides: 10. The CDR3 length is 16 residues. CDR1 SGHDT and CDR2 YYEEEE come from the germline V gene.